These 18 T cell receptor beta chains were sequenced from one sample in a study of blood T cell repertoires in COVID-19 (dated by TCRdb to 2019 to 2021). The library was built by means of the immunoSEQ multiplex PCR assay. Sourced from immuneACCESS, this table was stored by TCRdb with only in-frame sequences that have V and J called. A share of the clones is absent; for the studies checked, an unresolved V gene accounts for under half, and the remainder has no known explanation. Recorded for this sample are some 250,000 clones; approximately 87% of them occurred a single time. Roughly 6.3% of the sample comes from the top ten. The sample was peripheral blood. The receptors derive from a man aged 60 to 69 with acute or convalescent COVID-19.

This clone was detected only once. V is TRBV7-9 and J is TRBJ1-1, with TRBD1 matching 7 bases. The germline gives CDR1 SEHNR, CDR2 FQNEAQ (reference sequence). V lost 4 bases, J lost 7 bases, and 6 bases stayed unmatched. The CDR3 spans 13 residues. CDR3 nucleotide sequence: TGTGCCAGCAGCTCCCGGGACAGCCGTGAAGCTTTCTTT. Translating gives CASSSRDSREAFF. The whole variable domain, remainder taken from reference TRBV7-9 and TRBJ1-1, is DTGVSQNPRHKITKRGQNVTFRCDPISEHNRLYWYRQTLGQGPEFLTYFQNEAQLEKSRLLSDRFSAERPKGSFSTLEIQRTEQGDSAMYLCASSSRDSREAFFGQGTRLTVV.

V usage is TRBV29-1 and J usage is TRBJ2-3, with TRBD2 matching over 11 bases. The germline CDR1 and CDR2 sequences are SQVTM and ANQGSEA. V was clipped by 8 bases and J by 4 bases; unmatched bases: 8. The CDR3 length is 14 residues. The DNA of the CDR3 is TGCAGCACCCGACTAGCGGGAAAACCAGATACGCAGTATTTT. Translating it yields CSTRLAGKPDTQYF.

This chain joins TRBV5-4 and TRBJ2-1, with 9 bases aligning to TRBD2. Germline CDR1 is SGHNT and CDR2 is YYREEE (reference sequence). The V segment lost 6 bases and the J segment 3 bases; nucleotides outside the gene matches: 4. There are 14 residues in the CDR3. The CDR3 DNA follows: TGTGCCAGCACGCTAGCGGGGAACTACAATGAGCAGTTCTTC. Amino acid sequence: CASTLAGNYNEQFF.

The V call is TRBV27, the J call TRBJ2-3; 8 bases agree with TRBD1. Germline V gene data show CDR1 as MNHEY and CDR2 as SMNVEV (reference sequence). This CDR3 has 15 residues. V trimming: 6 bases; J trimming: 4 bases; junction bases outside the gene matches: 9. The CDR3: CASRSWTGQADTQYF. Written as DNA, the CDR3 is TGTGCCAGCAGGAGTTGGACAGGGCAGGCAGATACGCAGTATTTT.

This rearrangement joins TRBV2 to TRBJ2-6; TRBD2 is a possible D gene (5 bases). The CDR3 consists of 14 residues. V gave up 6 bases and J gave up 0 bases, with 6 bases separating them. Germline V gene sequence: CDR1 SNHLY, CDR2 FYNNEI. CDR3 sequence (DNA): TGTGCCAGCAGGGAGGCCTCTGGGGCCAACGTCCTGACTTTC. Translation: CASREASGANVLTF.

The rearrangement links TRBV21-1 to TRBJ2-2; TRBD2 reflects the table's D call only, with no check against the DNA. TRBV21-1 is reported as a pseudogene. The CDR3 consists of 17 residues. As DNA, the CDR3 is TGTGCCAGCAGCCCGATGGGGGGTAGGTCTCGAGCCGGGGAGCTGTTTTTT. This codes for CASSPMGGRSRAGELFF.

This chain links TRBV19 with TRBJ1-5; no reliable D call. The CDR3 is made up of 14 amino acids. Germline V gene lookup returns CDR1 LNHDA and CDR2 SQIVND (reference sequence). Trimming took 5 bases from V and 5 from J, leaving 13 bases between them. The CDR3 bases are TGTGCCAGTAGTGTCCGGGAGGCCGATCAGCCCCAGCATTTT. As protein: CASSVREADQPQHF. Together with reference TRBV19 and TRBJ1-5, the CDR3 gives the full variable domain: DGGITQSPKYLFRKEGQNVTLSCEQNLNHDAMYWYRQDPGQGLRLIYYSQIVNDFQKGDIAEGYSVSREKKESFPLTVTSAQKNPTAFYLCASSVREADQPQHFGDGTRLSIL.

This chain links TRBV12-5 with TRBJ2-1; 7 nucleotides agree with TRBD2. J lost 3 bases, V lost 2 bases, and 4 bases had no gene match. Per germline, CDR1 LGHNT and CDR2 FRNRAP. This CDR3 contains 15 residues. The CDR3 nucleotides read TGTGCTAGTGGTTTGTCTAGCGGTAGCTACAATGAGCAGTTCTTC. This codes for CASGLSSGSYNEQFF.

This sequence joins TRBV5-1 and TRBJ1-2; no clear D gene. CDR3 length: 13 amino acids. The germline CDR1 and CDR2 sequences are SGHRS and YFSETQ. V lost 5 bases and J 7 bases, leaving 15 bases between the germline ends. The CDR3 nucleotides are TGCGCCAGCAGACCGGACGGGGAGTTTGGCTACACCTTC. It encodes CASRPDGEFGYTF.

This clone appeared once. The genes are TRBV10-3 and TRBJ2-1, with TRBD2 identical over 8 bases. Losses at the gene ends were 8 bases for V and 9 bases for J; bases not matched to a gene: 9. Germline CDR1 is ENHRY and CDR2 is SYGVKD. The CDR3 runs 13 residues. The CDR3 protein is CAILREAVTEQFF. Written as DNA, the CDR3 is TGTGCCATCCTGCGGGAGGCAGTGACTGAGCAGTTCTTC.

The V call is TRBV28, the J call TRBJ1-1, with 7 bases fitting TRBD1. Germline assignment: CDR1 MDHEN and CDR2 SYDVKM. With V trimmed by 10 bases and J by 1 base, 9 bases remained unmatched. The CDR3 consists of 14 residues. The DNA for the CDR3 is TGTGCCATCCTCATCGGACAGGCGAACACTGAAGCTTTCTTT. This encodes CAILIGQANTEAFF.

The chain carries TRBV5-1 and TRBJ1-1; unclear D gene. V dropped 5 bases and J dropped 5 bases, with 16 bases sitting between them. CDR3 length: 14 residues. Per germline, CDR1 SGHRS and CDR2 YFSETQ. The DNA for the CDR3 is TGCGCCAGCAGTTTGACCTTGGCGGGGACTGAAGCTTTCTTT. As protein: CASSLTLAGTEAFF.

The J gene is TRBJ2-7, the V gene TRBV29-1; 11 positions agree with TRBD1. CDR1 and CDR2 (germline): SQVTM, ANQGSEA. J gave up 7 bases and V 4 bases, and 3 bases lay outside the gene matches. This CDR3 spans 12 amino acids. The CDR3 loop reads CSVADRGQEQYF. Here the CDR3 DNA reads TGCAGCGTTGCGGACAGGGGGCAAGAGCAGTACTTC.

The count of this clone is one. V usage is TRBV4-3 and J usage is TRBJ2-7; 11 bases fit TRBD2. The length of the CDR3 is 15 residues. V shed 0 bases and J 6 bases; nucleotides not matched to a gene: 4. Germline V gene sequence: CDR1 LGHNA, CDR2 YSLEER. CDR3 in DNA: TGCGCCAGCAGCCAAGAACTAGCGGGAGTAGGCGAGCAGTACTTC. Residues: CASSQELAGVGEQYF.

This clone was counted once. The chain is built from TRBV9 and TRBJ2-7; TRBD1 agrees at 7 bases. This CDR3 is 14 amino acids long. CDR1 is SGDLS and CDR2 is YYNGEE in the germline V gene. Losses at the gene ends were 0 bases for V and 4 bases for J; bases not matched to a gene: 4. The CDR3 DNA sequence: TGTGCCAGCAGCGTAGAGACAGGGCCATACGAGCAGTACTTC. Residues: CASSVETGPYEQYF.

Concerning this clone: An end of the junction differs from the germline gene, which may be a read error. J is TRBJ1-2 and V is TRBV27, with D maybe TRBD1 (6 bases). This CDR3 contains 13 residues. Germline V gene sequence: CDR1 MNHEY, CDR2 SMNVEV (reference sequence). For the CDR3, the DNA is TGTGCCAGCAGTCCTGGACAGAACTCTGGCTACACCTTC. Translated, it gives CASSPGQNSGYTF.

The rearrangement uses TRBV6-5 and TRBJ1-4; no definite D call. Germline values: CDR1 MNHEY, CDR2 SVGAGI. V lost 7 bases to trimming and J lost 11 bases, with 20 bases between them. CDR3 length: 14 amino acids. In DNA, the CDR3 is TGTGCCAGCATACCGGAGGCCACGATGAGGAAACTGTTTTTT. Translated: CASIPEATMRKLFF.

V gene TRBV6-2 or TRBV6-3 combines with J gene TRBJ2-1; 12 nucleotides align to TRBD2. Unmatched junction bases numbered 18, after V lost 5 bases and J lost 7 bases. CDR1 is MNHEY and CDR2 is SVGEGT in the germline V gene. The CDR3 is 19 amino acids. The CDR3 region is CASSKPGLAGHKEANEQFF. Written as DNA, the CDR3 is TGTGCCAGCAGTAAACCGGGACTAGCGGGCCATAAAGAGGCGAATGAGCAGTTCTTC.